A selection of T cell receptor beta chains follows, all from one sample in a study of CD8 T cells in Susac syndrome. TCRdb re-called the immunoSEQ multiplex PCR reads with MiXCR, one entry per CDR3 protein. The sample has about 170,000 distinct CDR3 sequences, roughly 95% seen once. Material: CD4+ T cells from PBMCs. These receptors all stem from a human donor with Susac syndrome. CDR3s include the opening cysteine and the closing phenylalanine or tryptophan. D genes are given only for firm matches. Clone sizes are given selectively: once, few, many, or a class where the clone is expanded.

clone_size: .
v_call: TRBV7-9
cdr3_length: 15
j_call: TRBJ1-6
d_call: .
cdr3_nt: TGTGCCAGCAGCTTAGAGGGCCTAGGTGGATCACCCCTCCACTTT
cdr3_aa: CASSLEGLGGSPLHF

clone_size: once
v_call: TRBV29-1
cdr3_length: 17
j_call: TRBJ2-2
d_call: TRBD2
cdr3_nt: TGCAGCGTCGGACCGGCACAGCGGGGAGGAAACACCGGGGAGCTGTTTTTT
cdr3_aa: CSVGPAQRGGNTGELFF

clone_size: .
v_call: TRBV7-2
cdr3_length: 14
j_call: TRBJ2-5
d_call: .
cdr3_nt: TGTGCCAGCAGCCTCCGGTCGCATCAAGAGACCCAGTACTTC
cdr3_aa: CASSLRSHQETQYF

clone_size: .
v_call: TRBV30
cdr3_length: 17
j_call: TRBJ1-3
d_call: .
cdr3_nt: TGTGCCTGGAGTGTACCTGTCGGCGGGACTCGAGGAAACACCATATATTTT
cdr3_aa: CAWSVPVGGTRGNTIYF

clone_size: .
v_call: TRBV7-9
cdr3_length: 14
j_call: TRBJ2-1
d_call: TRBD2
cdr3_nt: TGTGCCAGCAGCTTAGACGGGAGGAGGAGAGGGCAGTTCTTC
cdr3_aa: CASSLDGRRRGQFF

clone_size: once
v_call: TRBV20-1
cdr3_length: 14
j_call: TRBJ1-2
d_call: .
cdr3_nt: TGCAGTGCTAGAGATATCGAGGGGCTACGAGGCTACACCTTC
cdr3_aa: CSARDIEGLRGYTF

clone_size: .
v_call: TRBV20-1
cdr3_length: 16
j_call: TRBJ2-7
d_call: TRBD1
cdr3_nt: TGCAGTGCTAGAGCCACTCTGGGACAGGGGTACTACGAGCAGTACTTC
cdr3_aa: CSARATLGQGYYEQYF

clone_size: .
v_call: TRBV24-1
cdr3_length: 15
j_call: TRBJ2-5
d_call: TRBD1
cdr3_nt: TGTGCCACCAGTGACCCCGGGACAGGGGGAGAGACCCAGTACTTC
cdr3_aa: CATSDPGTGGETQYF

clone_size: .
v_call: TRBV25-1
cdr3_length: 18
j_call: TRBJ2-2
d_call: .
cdr3_nt: TGTGCCAGCAGTGAATACCAGCATCGACCCTCTTACACCGGGGAGCTGTTTTTT
cdr3_aa: CASSEYQHRPSYTGELFF

clone_size: once
v_call: TRBV28
cdr3_length: 15
j_call: TRBJ2-3
d_call: .
cdr3_nt: TGTGCCAGCAGTCCCCCAGGCGGCAACACAGATACGCAGTATTTT
cdr3_aa: CASSPPGGNTDTQYF

clone_size: .
v_call: TRBV18
cdr3_length: 16
j_call: TRBJ1-5
d_call: .
cdr3_nt: TGTGCCAGCTCCCCCGCGGAGGGAGGGAGCAATCAGCCCCAGCATTTT
cdr3_aa: CASSPAEGGSNQPQHF

clone_size: .
v_call: TRBV29-1
cdr3_length: 18
j_call: TRBJ1-2
d_call: .
cdr3_nt: TGCAGCGTTGTAGGGGGGCGGAATCCCAATGGAGCAATCTATGGCTACACCTTC
cdr3_aa: CSVVGGRNPNGAIYGYTF

clone_size: .
v_call: TRBV20-1
cdr3_length: 15
j_call: TRBJ1-2
d_call: TRBD1
cdr3_nt: TGCAGTGCTCTAGCTGGGACAGGGGAGGGCTATGGCTACACCTTC
cdr3_aa: CSALAGTGEGYGYTF

clone_size: once
v_call: TRBV29-1
cdr3_length: 13
j_call: TRBJ2-7
d_call: TRBD2
cdr3_nt: TGCAGCGCCCTGGGACTAGCGGGGTACGAGCAGTACTTC
cdr3_aa: CSALGLAGYEQYF

clone_size: once
v_call: TRBV11-1
cdr3_length: 15
j_call: TRBJ2-7
d_call: TRBD2
cdr3_nt: TGTGCCAGCAGCCGGATAGCGGGAGCTACTTACGAGCAGTACTTC
cdr3_aa: CASSRIAGATYEQYF

clone_size: once
v_call: TRBV2
cdr3_length: 13
j_call: TRBJ2-1
d_call: TRBD1
cdr3_nt: TGTGCCAACAGACAGGGGAATTACAATGAGCAGTTCTTC
cdr3_aa: CANRQGNYNEQFF

clone_size: .
v_call: TRBV15
cdr3_length: 14
j_call: TRBJ2-5
d_call: .
cdr3_nt: TGTGCCACCAGCAGAGGAGACACCCAAGAGACCCAGTACTTC
cdr3_aa: CATSRGDTQETQYF

clone_size: .
v_call: TRBV30
cdr3_length: 13
j_call: TRBJ1-5
d_call: .
cdr3_nt: TGTGCCTGGAGTCAGGTTTTCAATCAGCCCCAGCATTTT
cdr3_aa: CAWSQVFNQPQHF

clone_size: .
v_call: TRBV13
cdr3_length: 14
j_call: TRBJ1-6
d_call: .
cdr3_nt: TGTGCCAGCAGCCCCCCAGGGTTAGGGTCACCCCTCCACTTT
cdr3_aa: CASSPPGLGSPLHF

clone_size: .
v_call: TRBV2
cdr3_length: 15
j_call: TRBJ2-1
d_call: .
cdr3_nt: TGTGCCAGCAGTGCAGATAGAAGCTCCTACAATGAGCAGTTCTTC
cdr3_aa: CASSADRSSYNEQFF

clone_size: .
v_call: TRBV29-1
cdr3_length: 15
j_call: TRBJ2-3
d_call: .
cdr3_nt: TGCAGCGTAGACTCATTTCGGACTTTCACAGATACGCAGTATTTT
cdr3_aa: CSVDSFRTFTDTQYF

clone_size: .
v_call: TRBV19
cdr3_length: 13
j_call: TRBJ1-1
d_call: .
cdr3_nt: TGTGCCAGTAGACCTCCAGGGCTGACTGAAGCTTTCTTT
cdr3_aa: CASRPPGLTEAFF

clone_size: .
v_call: TRBV7-9
cdr3_length: 14
j_call: TRBJ2-1
d_call: .
cdr3_nt: TGTGCCAGCAGCCCCTCCGGGGCCACCAATGAGCAGTTCTTC
cdr3_aa: CASSPSGATNEQFF

clone_size: .
v_call: TRBV29-1
cdr3_length: 12
j_call: TRBJ2-7
d_call: .
cdr3_nt: TGCAGCGCCGGCCTGACTGGTTACGAGCAGTACTTC
cdr3_aa: CSAGLTGYEQYF

clone_size: .
v_call: TRBV11-2
cdr3_length: 16
j_call: TRBJ2-7
d_call: .
cdr3_nt: TGTGCCAGCAGCCCCCTCCGGCGGTCTAGCTCCTACGAGCAGTACTTC
cdr3_aa: CASSPLRRSSSYEQYF

clone_size: once
v_call: TRBV27
cdr3_length: 15
j_call: TRBJ2-1
d_call: TRBD2
cdr3_nt: TGTGCCAGCAGTTATCCACTAGCGGGAACGAATGAGCAGTTCTTC
cdr3_aa: CASSYPLAGTNEQFF

clone_size: .
v_call: TRBV29-1
cdr3_length: 11
j_call: TRBJ2-7
d_call: .
cdr3_nt: TGCAGCGTTGCCTTGACTAGGGAGCAGTACTTC
cdr3_aa: CSVALTREQYF

clone_size: .
v_call: TRBV7-2
cdr3_length: 17
j_call: TRBJ2-1
d_call: .
cdr3_nt: TGTGCCAGCAGCTTAGCAGTATATCCTAGCTCCTACAATGAGCAGTTCTTC
cdr3_aa: CASSLAVYPSSYNEQFF

clone_size: once
v_call: TRBV7-2
cdr3_length: 17
j_call: TRBJ2-7
d_call: TRBD2
cdr3_nt: TGTGCCAGCAGCTTAGTTAGATCTACTAGCGGGTTCTACGAGCAGTACTTC
cdr3_aa: CASSLVRSTSGFYEQYF

clone_size: .
v_call: TRBV6-2/TRBV6-3
cdr3_length: 16
j_call: TRBJ2-5
d_call: TRBD2
cdr3_nt: TGTGCCAGCAGTACTCCGGGACTAGCGGCCCCAGGGACCCAGTACTTC
cdr3_aa: CASSTPGLAAPGTQYF

clone_size: .
v_call: TRBV20-1
cdr3_length: 14
j_call: TRBJ2-7
d_call: .
cdr3_nt: TGCAGTGCTAGGAGAGTTGATCGGCACTCCGAGCAGTACTTC
cdr3_aa: CSARRVDRHSEQYF

clone_size: .
v_call: TRBV24-1
cdr3_length: 13
j_call: TRBJ2-1
d_call: TRBD2
cdr3_nt: TGTGCCACCAGGGCGGGAGGTTATAATGAGCAGTTCTTC
cdr3_aa: CATRAGGYNEQFF

clone_size: few
v_call: TRBV12-3/TRBV12-4
cdr3_length: 12
j_call: TRBJ2-7
d_call: .
cdr3_nt: TGTGCCAGCAGTTTAGCACCTTACGAGCAGTACTTC
cdr3_aa: CASSLAPYEQYF

clone_size: .
v_call: TRBV30
cdr3_length: 14
j_call: TRBJ2-7
d_call: .
cdr3_nt: TGTGCCTGGAGGGGCTCGCTGAGCTCCTACGAGCAGTACTTC
cdr3_aa: CAWRGSLSSYEQYF

clone_size: .
v_call: TRBV28
cdr3_length: 14
j_call: TRBJ2-7
d_call: .
cdr3_nt: TGTGCCAGCACCCGCTCCGGGAGTTATTACGAGCAGTACTTC
cdr3_aa: CASTRSGSYYEQYF

clone_size: .
v_call: TRBV28
cdr3_length: 14
j_call: TRBJ2-1
d_call: .
cdr3_nt: TGTGCCAGCTACAACCCACTCGCGAACAATGAGCAGTTCTTC
cdr3_aa: CASYNPLANNEQFF

clone_size: .
v_call: TRBV15
cdr3_length: 14
j_call: TRBJ2-1
d_call: .
cdr3_nt: TGTGCCACCAGCAGAATAGGGGTTGGAAATGAGCAGTTCTTC
cdr3_aa: CATSRIGVGNEQFF

clone_size: .
v_call: TRBV15
cdr3_length: 15
j_call: TRBJ2-5
d_call: .
cdr3_nt: TGTGCCACCAGCAGAGAACTGGGACTTGAGAAGACCCAGTACTTC
cdr3_aa: CATSRELGLEKTQYF

clone_size: .
v_call: TRBV7-2
cdr3_length: 13
j_call: TRBJ1-1
d_call: .
cdr3_nt: TGTGCCAGCAGCTTCAGCGCCCCGCCTGAAGCTTTCTTT
cdr3_aa: CASSFSAPPEAFF

clone_size: .
v_call: TRBV30
cdr3_length: 13
j_call: TRBJ2-4
d_call: .
cdr3_nt: TGTGCCTGGAGTGGGTCTAGCGCGAACATTCAGTACTTC
cdr3_aa: CAWSGSSANIQYF

clone_size: .
v_call: TRBV11-2
cdr3_length: 14
j_call: TRBJ2-5
d_call: TRBD2
cdr3_nt: TGTGCCAGCAGCTTAGCTAGCGGACAAGAGACCCAGTACTTC
cdr3_aa: CASSLASGQETQYF

clone_size: .
v_call: TRBV6-2/TRBV6-3
cdr3_length: 13
j_call: TRBJ2-1
d_call: .
cdr3_nt: TGTGCCAGCAGGACAGATTCTATTCAGGAGCAGTTCTTC
cdr3_aa: CASRTDSIQEQFF

clone_size: .
v_call: TRBV7-9
cdr3_length: 11
j_call: TRBJ2-1
d_call: TRBD1
cdr3_nt: TGTGCCAGCAGCTTAGCGGGACAGGGGTTCTTC
cdr3_aa: CASSLAGQGFF